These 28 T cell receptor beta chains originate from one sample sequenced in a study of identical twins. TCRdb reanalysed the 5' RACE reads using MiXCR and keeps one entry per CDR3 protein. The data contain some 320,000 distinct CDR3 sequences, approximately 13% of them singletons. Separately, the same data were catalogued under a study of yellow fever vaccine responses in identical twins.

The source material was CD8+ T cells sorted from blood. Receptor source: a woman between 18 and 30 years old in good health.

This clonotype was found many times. The CDR3, as DNA: TGTGCCAGCAGCTTAGGGGGACTAGCCGGCGAGCAGTACGTC. It codes for CASSLGGLAGEQYV. The chain links TRBV7-8 to TRBJ2-7; 9 bases align to TRBD2. In germline, CDR1 is SGHVS, CDR2 FQNEAQ. The CDR3 contains 14 residues. V dropped 1 base and J dropped 6; count of bases not matched to a gene: 4.

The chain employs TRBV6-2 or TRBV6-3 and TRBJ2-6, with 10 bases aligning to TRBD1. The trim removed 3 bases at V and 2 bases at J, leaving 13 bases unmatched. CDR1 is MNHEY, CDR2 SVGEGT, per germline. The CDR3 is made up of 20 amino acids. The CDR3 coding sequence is TGTGCCAGCAGTTATTCCGGGACAGGGGTTTTAGGTGCTGGGGCCAACGTCCTGACTTTC. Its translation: CASSYSGTGVLGAGANVLTF.

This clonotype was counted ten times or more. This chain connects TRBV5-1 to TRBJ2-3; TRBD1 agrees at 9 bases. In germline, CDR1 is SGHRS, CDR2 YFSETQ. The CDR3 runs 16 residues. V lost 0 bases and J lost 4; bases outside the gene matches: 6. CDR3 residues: CASSLEGTGIADTQYF. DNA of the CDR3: TGCGCCAGCAGCTTGGAGGGGACAGGGATTGCAGATACGCAGTATTTT.

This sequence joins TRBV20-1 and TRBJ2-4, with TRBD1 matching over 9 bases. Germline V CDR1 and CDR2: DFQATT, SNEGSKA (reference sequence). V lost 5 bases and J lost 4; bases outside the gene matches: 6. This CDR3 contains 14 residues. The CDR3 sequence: CSAQQGASKNIQYF. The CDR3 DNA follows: TGCAGTGCTCAACAGGGGGCGAGTAAAAACATTCAGTACTTC.

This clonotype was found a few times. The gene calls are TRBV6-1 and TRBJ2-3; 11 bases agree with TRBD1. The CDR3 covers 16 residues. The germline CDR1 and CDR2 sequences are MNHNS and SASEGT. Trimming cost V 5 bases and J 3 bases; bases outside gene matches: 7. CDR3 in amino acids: CASSPAGTGGTDTQYF. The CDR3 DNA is TGTGCCAGCAGTCCCGCCGGGACAGGGGGAACAGATACGCAGTATTTT.

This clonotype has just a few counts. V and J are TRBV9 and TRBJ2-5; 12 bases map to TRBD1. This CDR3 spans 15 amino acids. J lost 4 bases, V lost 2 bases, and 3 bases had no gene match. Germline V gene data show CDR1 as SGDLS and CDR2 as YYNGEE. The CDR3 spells CASSVGDRGRETQYF. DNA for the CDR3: TGTGCCAGCAGCGTGGGGGACAGGGGGCGAGAGACCCAGTACTTC. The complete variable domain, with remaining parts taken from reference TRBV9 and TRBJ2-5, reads DSGVTQTPKHLITATGQRVTLRCSPRSGDLSVYWYQQSLDQGLQFLIQYYNGEERAKGNILERFSAQQFPDLHSELNLSSLELGDSALYFCASSVGDRGRETQYFGPGTRLLVL.

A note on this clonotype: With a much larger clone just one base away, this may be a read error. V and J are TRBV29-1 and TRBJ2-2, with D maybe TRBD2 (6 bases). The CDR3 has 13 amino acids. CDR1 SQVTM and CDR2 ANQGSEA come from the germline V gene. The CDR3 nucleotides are TGCAGCGTTGCCGGGGACTTCACCCGGGAGCTGTTTTTT. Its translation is CSVAGDFTRELFF.

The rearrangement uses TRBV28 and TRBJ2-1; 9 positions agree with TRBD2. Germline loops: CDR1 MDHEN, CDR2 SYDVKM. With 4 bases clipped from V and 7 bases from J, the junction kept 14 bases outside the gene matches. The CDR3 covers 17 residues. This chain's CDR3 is CASSSPRLRGGNNEQFF. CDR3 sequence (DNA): TGTGCCAGCAGTTCCCCGAGGTTGCGGGGGGGCAATAATGAGCAGTTCTTC.

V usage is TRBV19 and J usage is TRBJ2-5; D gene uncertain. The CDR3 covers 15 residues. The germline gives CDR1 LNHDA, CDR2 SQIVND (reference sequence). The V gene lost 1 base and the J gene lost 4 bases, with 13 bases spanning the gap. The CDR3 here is CASSIGSGFGETQYF. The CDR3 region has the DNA TGTGCCAGTAGTATAGGTTCCGGGTTCGGAGAGACCCAGTACTTC.

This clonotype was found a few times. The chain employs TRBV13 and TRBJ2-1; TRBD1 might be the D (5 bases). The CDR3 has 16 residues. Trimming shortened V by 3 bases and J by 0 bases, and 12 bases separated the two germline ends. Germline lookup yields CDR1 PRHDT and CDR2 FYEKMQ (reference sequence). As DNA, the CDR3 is TGTGCCAGCAGCTTGGGGCGGTCTAACTCCTACAATGAGCAGTTCTTC. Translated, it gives CASSLGRSNSYNEQFF.

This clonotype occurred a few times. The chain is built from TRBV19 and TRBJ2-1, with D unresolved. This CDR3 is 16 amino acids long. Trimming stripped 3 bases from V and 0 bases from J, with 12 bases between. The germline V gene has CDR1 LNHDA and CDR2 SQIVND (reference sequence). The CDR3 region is CASSMQDMSSYNEQFF. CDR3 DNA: TGTGCCAGTAGTATGCAAGACATGAGCTCCTACAATGAGCAGTTCTTC.

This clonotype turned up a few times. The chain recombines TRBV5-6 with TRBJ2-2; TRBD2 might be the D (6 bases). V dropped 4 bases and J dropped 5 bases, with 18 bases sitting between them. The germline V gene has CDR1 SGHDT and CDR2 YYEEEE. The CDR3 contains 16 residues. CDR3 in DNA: TGTGCCAGCAGCAGTCTCGATAGCGGACAAACCGGGGAGCTGTTTTTT. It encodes CASSSLDSGQTGELFF.

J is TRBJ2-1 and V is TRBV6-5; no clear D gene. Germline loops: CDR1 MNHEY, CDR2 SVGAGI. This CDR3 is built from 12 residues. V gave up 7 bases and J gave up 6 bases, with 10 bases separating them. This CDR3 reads CASTHASNEQFF. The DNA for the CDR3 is TGTGCCAGCACCCACGCAAGCAATGAGCAGTTCTTC.

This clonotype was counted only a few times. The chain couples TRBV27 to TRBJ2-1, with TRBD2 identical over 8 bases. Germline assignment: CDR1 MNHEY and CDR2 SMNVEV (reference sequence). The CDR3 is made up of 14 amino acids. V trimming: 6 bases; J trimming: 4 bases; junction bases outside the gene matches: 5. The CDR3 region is CASSIAGNYNEQFF. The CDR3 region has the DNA TGTGCCAGCAGCATAGCGGGAAATTACAATGAGCAGTTCTTC.

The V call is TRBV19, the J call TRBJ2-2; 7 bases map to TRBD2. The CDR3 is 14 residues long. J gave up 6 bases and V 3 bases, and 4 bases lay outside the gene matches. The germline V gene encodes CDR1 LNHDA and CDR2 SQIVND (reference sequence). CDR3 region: CASSIGGTAGELFF. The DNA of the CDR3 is TGTGCCAGTAGTATCGGGGGGACCGCCGGGGAGCTGTTTTTT.

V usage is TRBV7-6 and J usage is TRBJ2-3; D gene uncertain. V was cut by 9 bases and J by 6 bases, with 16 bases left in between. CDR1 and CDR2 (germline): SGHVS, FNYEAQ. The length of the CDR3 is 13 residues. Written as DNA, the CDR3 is TGTGCCAGTGCGTTCGAGCTTGGCGATACGCAGTATTTT. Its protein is CASAFELGDTQYF.

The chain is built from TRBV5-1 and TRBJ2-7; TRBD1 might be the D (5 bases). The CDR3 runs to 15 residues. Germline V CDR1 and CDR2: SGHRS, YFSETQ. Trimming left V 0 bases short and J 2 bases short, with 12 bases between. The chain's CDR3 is CASSLAGRATYEQYF. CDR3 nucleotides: TGCGCCAGCAGCTTGGCGGGCAGGGCCACCTACGAGCAGTACTTC.

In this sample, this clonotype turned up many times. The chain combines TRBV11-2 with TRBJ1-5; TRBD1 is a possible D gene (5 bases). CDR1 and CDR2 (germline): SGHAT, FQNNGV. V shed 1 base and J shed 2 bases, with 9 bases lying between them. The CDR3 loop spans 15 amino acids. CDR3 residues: CASSLGRGGNQPQHF. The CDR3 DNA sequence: TGTGCCAGCAGCTTAGGTAGGGGCGGCAATCAGCCCCAGCATTTT.

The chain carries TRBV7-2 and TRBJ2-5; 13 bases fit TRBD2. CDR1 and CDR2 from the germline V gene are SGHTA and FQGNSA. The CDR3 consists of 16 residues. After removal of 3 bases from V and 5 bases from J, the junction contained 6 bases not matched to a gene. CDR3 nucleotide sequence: TGTGCCAGCAGCTTTCCGACTAGCGGGGGGATCGAGACCCAGTACTTC. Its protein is CASSFPTSGGIETQYF.

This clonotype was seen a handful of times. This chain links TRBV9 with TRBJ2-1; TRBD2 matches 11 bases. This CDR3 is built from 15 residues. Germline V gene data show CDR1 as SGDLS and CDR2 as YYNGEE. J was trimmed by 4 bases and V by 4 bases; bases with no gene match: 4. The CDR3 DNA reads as TGTGCCAGCAGCACCCGACTAGCGGGATACAATGAGCAGTTCTTC. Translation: CASSTRLAGYNEQFF.

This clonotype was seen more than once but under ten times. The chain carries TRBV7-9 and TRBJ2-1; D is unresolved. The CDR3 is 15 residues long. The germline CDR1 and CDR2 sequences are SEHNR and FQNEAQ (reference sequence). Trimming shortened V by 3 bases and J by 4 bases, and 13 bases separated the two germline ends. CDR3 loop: CASSFLRDSYNEQFF. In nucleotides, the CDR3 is TGTGCCAGCAGCTTCCTCCGTGACTCTTACAATGAGCAGTTCTTC.

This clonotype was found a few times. CDR3 loop: CAVLSGSGYEQYF. CDR3 bases: TGTGCCGTCCTTAGCGGGAGCGGTTACGAGCAGTACTTC. The chain is built from TRBV2 and TRBJ2-7, with TRBD2 identical over 9 bases. V lost 11 bases to trimming and J lost 4 bases; unmatched junction nucleotides: 9. From germline, CDR1 is SNHLY and CDR2 FYNNEI. The CDR3 has 13 residues.

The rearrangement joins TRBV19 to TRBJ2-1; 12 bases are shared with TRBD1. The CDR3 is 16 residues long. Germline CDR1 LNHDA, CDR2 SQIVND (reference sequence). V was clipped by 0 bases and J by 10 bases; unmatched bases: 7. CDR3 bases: TGTGCCAGTAGTATAGACCCGGGACAGGGGGCAAGGGAGCAGTTCTTC. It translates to CASSIDPGQGAREQFF.

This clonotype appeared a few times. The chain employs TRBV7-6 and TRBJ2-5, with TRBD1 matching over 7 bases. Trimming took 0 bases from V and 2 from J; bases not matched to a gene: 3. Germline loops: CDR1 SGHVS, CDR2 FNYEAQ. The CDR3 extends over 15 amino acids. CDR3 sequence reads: CASSLASRGQETQYF. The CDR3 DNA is TGTGCCAGCAGCTTAGCGTCCAGGGGGCAAGAGACCCAGTACTTC.

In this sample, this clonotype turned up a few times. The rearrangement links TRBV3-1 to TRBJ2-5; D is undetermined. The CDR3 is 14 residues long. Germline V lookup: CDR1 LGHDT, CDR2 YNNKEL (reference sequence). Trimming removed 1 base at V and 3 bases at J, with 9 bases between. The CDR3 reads CASSQADRKETQYF. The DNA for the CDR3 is TGTGCCAGCAGCCAAGCGGACCGAAAAGAGACCCAGTACTTC.

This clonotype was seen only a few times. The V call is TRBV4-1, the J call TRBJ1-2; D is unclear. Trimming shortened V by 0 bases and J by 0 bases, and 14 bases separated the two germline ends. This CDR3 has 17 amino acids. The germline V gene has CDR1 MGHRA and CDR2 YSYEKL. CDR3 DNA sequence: TGCGCCAGCAGCCAAGAGATGGCTACAACAGCTAACTATGGCTACACCTTC. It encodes CASSQEMATTANYGYTF.

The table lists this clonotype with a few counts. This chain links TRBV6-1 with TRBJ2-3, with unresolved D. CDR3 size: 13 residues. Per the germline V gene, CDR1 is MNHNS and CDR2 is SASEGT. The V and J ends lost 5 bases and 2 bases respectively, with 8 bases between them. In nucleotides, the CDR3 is TGTGCCAGCAGTCCTTTATCCACAGATACGCAGTATTTT. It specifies CASSPLSTDTQYF.

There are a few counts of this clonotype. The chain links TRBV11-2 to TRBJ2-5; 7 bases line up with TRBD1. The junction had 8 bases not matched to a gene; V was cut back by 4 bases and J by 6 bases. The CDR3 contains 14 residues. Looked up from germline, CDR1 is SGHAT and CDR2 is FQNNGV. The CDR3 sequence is CASSSYRQGQTQYF. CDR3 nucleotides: TGTGCCAGCAGCTCGTACCGACAGGGCCAGACCCAGTACTTC.